The T cell receptor (beta chain) under discussion was sequenced for a study of OX40 agonist ivuxolimab in advanced cancers. The wider study: The patients' treatment was ivuxolimab, an agonistic anti-OX40 (CD134) antibody.

TCRdb keeps only in-frame clones here, not all; method: immunoSEQ multiplex PCR. The sample consists of approximately 110,000 clones, less than 95% of them appearing once. In germline, CDR1 is SGHNT, CDR2 YYREEE (reference sequence). This CDR3 is 15 amino acids long. V lost 0 bases, J lost 2 bases, and 12 bases lay in between. The source material was CD4+ or CD8+ T cells sorted from blood, sampled in a trial of the OX40 agonist ivuxolimab. This TCR was recovered from an adult with an advanced solid tumor such as melanoma, head and neck, liver or kidney cancer. This rearrangement joins TRBV5-4 to TRBJ2-7; TRBD2 is a possible D gene (6 bases). In nucleotides, the CDR3 is TGTGCCAGCAGCTTGGCCGGGACTCTGGCCTACGAGCAGTACTTC. Its protein product is CASSLAGTLAYEQYF.